The present entry profiles one T cell receptor beta chain with its context. A much bigger clone sits one base away, suggesting this may be a read error. This specimen belongs to a study of Graves' ophthalmopathy and Graves' hyperthyroidism. V was trimmed by 1 base and J by 5 bases, leaving 9 bases between them. Germline V gene sequence: CDR1 SGDLS, CDR2 YYNGEE. The CDR3 has 13 residues. Having ophthalmopathy, the donors showed moderate-to-severe activity, CAS ≥3 and NOSPECS ≥4, with disease lasting under 3 months. Amplifying from RNA transcripts, the study obtained TCR beta CDR3 regions. RT-PCR in the first round used HTBI primers; a second-round multiplex PCR followed. TCRdb redid the calling of the multiplex PCR reads with MiXCR, one entry per CDR3 protein. The sample has over 650,000 distinct CDR3 sequences; about 40% are singletons.

The clonotype was recovered from an adult man with Graves' ophthalmopathy. Sequencing was performed on peripheral blood. V usage is TRBV9 and J usage is TRBJ2-5, with D maybe TRBD1 (5 bases). CDR3 sequence (DNA): TGTGCCAGCAGCGTACCAGGGATTGAGACCCAGTACTTC. Amino acid sequence: CASSVPGIETQYF.